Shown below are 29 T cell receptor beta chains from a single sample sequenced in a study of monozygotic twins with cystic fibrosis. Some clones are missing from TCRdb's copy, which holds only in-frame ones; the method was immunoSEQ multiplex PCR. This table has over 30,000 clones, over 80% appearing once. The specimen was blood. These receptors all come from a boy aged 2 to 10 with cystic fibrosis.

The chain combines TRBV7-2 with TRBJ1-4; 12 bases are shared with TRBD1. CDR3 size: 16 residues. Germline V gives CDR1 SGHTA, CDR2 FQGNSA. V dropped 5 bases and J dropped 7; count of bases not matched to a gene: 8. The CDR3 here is CASSPGTGGIGEKLFF. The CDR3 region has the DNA TGTGCCAGCAGCCCCGGGACAGGGGGCATCGGTGAAAAACTGTTTTTT.

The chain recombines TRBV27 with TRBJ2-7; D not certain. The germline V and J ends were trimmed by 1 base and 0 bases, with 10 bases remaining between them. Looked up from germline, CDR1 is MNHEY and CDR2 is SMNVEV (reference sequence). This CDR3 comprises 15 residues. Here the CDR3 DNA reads TGTGCCAGCAGTTTATTGCCGGATAGCTCCTACGAGCAGTACTTC. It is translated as CASSLLPDSSYEQYF.

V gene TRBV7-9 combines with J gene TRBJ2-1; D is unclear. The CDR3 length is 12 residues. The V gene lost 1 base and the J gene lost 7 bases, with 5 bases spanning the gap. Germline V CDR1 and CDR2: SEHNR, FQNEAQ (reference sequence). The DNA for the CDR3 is TGTGCCAGCAGCTTAGTCGGGAATGAGCAGTTCTTC. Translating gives CASSLVGNEQFF.

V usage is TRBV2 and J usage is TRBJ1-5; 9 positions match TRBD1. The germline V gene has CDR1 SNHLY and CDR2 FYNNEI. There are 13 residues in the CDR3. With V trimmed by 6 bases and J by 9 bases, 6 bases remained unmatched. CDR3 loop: CASRGQGRLPQHF. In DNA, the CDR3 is TGTGCCAGCAGGGGACAGGGTAGATTGCCCCAGCATTTT.

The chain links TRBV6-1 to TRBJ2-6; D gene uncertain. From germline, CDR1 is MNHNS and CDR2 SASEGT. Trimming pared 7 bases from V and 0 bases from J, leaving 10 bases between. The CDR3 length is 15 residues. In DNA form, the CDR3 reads TGTGCCAGCACCAGCACGAGCTCTGGGGCCAACGTCCTGACTTTC. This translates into CASTSTSSGANVLTF.

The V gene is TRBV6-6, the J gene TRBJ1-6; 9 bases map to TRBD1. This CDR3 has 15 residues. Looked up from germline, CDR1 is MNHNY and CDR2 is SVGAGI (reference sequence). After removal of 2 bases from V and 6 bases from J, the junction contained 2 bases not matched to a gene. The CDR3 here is CASSYLQGANSPLHF. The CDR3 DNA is TGTGCCAGCAGTTACCTACAGGGGGCTAATTCACCCCTCCACTTT.

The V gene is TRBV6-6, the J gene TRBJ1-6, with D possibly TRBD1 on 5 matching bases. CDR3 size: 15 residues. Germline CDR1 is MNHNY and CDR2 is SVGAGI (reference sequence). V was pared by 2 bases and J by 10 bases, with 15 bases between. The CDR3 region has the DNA TGTGCCAGCAGTTACCTTAAGGGGTTAGGGTCACCCCTCCACTTT. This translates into CASSYLKGLGSPLHF.

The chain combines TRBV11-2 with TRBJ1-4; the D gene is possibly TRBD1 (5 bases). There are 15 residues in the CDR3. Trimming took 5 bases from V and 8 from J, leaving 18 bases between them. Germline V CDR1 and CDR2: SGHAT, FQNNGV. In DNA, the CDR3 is TGTGCCAGCAGCCTTAGCGGGGGAGTAGGAGAAAAACTGTTTTTT. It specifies CASSLSGGVGEKLFF.

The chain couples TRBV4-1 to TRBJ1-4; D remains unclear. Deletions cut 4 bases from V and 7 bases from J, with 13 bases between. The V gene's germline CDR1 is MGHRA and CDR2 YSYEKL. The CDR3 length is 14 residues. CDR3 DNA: TGCGCCAGCAGCCCCGAAGATCTGGGTGAAAAACTGTTTTTT. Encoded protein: CASSPEDLGEKLFF.

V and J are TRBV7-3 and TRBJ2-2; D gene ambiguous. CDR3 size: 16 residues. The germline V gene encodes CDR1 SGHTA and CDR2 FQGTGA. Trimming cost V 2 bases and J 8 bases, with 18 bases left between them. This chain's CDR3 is CASSLGKATSEGELFF. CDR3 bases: TGTGCCAGCAGCTTAGGCAAGGCAACATCTGAGGGGGAGCTGTTTTTT.

CDR3 residues: CAVRTMGSYEQYF. The CDR3 DNA reads as TGTGCCGTCCGGACAATGGGGTCCTACGAGCAGTACTTC. J is TRBJ2-7 and V is TRBV6-1; the D gene is possibly TRBD1 (5 bases). The CDR3 totals 13 residues. Germline assignment: CDR1 MNHNS and CDR2 SASEGT. Trimming took off 11 bases at V and 1 base at J, with 15 bases between the two ends.

CDR3 in amino acids: CASSPTTPDDLNTEAFF. The CDR3 nucleotides are TGTGCCAGCTCACCGACCACCCCGGACGACCTGAACACTGAAGCTTTCTTT. The V call is TRBV18, the J call TRBJ1-1; D not resolved. With 3 bases removed from V and 0 bases from J, the gap between germline ends came to 17 bases. Germline loops: CDR1 KGHSH, CDR2 LQKENI. The CDR3 contains 17 residues.

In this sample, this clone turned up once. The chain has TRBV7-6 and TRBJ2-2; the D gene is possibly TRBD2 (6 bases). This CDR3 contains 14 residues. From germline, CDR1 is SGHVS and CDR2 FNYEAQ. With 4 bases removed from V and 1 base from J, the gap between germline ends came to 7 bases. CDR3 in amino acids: CASSSAGNTGELFF. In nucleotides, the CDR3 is TGTGCCAGCAGCTCAGCGGGGAACACCGGGGAGCTGTTTTTT.

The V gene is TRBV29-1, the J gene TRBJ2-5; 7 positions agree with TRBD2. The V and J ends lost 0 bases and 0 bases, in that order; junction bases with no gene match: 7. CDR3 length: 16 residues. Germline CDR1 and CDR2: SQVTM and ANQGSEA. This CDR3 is CSVEDLERGYQETQYF. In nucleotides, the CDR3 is TGCAGCGTTGAAGATCTAGAGCGGGGATACCAAGAGACCCAGTACTTC.

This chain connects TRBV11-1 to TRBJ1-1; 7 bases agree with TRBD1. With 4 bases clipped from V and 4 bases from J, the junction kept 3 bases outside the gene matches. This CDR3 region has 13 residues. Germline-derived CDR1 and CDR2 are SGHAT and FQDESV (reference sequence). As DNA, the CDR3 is TGTGCCAGCAGCTCCAGGGGGAGCACTGAAGCTTTCTTT. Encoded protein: CASSSRGSTEAFF. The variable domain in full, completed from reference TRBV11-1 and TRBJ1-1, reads EAEVAQSPRYKITEKSQAVAFWCDPISGHATLYWYRQILGQGPELLVQFQDESVVDDSQLPKDRFSAERLKGVDSTLKIQPAELGDSAMYLCASSSRGSTEAFFGQGTRLTVV.

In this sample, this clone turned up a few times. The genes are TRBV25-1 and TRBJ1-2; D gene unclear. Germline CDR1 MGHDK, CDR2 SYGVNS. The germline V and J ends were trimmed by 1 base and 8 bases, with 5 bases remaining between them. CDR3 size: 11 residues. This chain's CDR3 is CASSEFQGYTF. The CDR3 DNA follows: TGTGCCAGCAGTGAATTTCAGGGCTACACCTTC.

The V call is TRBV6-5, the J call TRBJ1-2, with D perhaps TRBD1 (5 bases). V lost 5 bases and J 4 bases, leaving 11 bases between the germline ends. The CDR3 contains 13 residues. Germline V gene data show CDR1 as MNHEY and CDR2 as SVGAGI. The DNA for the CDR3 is TGTGCCAGCAGTCGGGGCGGGGGCTATGGCTACACCTTC. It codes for CASSRGGGYGYTF.

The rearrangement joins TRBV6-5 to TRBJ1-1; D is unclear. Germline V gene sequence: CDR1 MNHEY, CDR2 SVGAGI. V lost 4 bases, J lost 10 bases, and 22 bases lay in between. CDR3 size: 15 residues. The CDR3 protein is CASSFRGSGRDGAFF. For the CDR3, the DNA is TGTGCCAGCAGTTTCCGAGGTAGCGGACGAGATGGAGCTTTCTTT.

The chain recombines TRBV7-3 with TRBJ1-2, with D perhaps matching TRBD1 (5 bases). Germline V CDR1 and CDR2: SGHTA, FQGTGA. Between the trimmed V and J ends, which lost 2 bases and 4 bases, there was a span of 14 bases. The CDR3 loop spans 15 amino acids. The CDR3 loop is CASSLDGTVGYGYTF. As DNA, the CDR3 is TGTGCCAGCAGCTTAGACGGGACCGTTGGCTATGGCTACACCTTC.

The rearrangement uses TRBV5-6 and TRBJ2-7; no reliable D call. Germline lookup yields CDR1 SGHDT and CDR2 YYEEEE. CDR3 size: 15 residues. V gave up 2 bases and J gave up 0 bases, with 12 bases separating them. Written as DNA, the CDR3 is TGTGCCAGCAGCTTAGGCCAAAGGAGCTCCTACGAGCAGTACTTC. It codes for CASSLGQRSSYEQYF.

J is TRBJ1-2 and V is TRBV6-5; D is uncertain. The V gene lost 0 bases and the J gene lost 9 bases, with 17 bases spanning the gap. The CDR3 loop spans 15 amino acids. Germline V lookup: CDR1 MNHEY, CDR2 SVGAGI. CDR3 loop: CASSYSPGGLDSYTF. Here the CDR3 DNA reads TGTGCCAGCAGTTACTCTCCAGGAGGCCTCGATAGCTACACCTTC.

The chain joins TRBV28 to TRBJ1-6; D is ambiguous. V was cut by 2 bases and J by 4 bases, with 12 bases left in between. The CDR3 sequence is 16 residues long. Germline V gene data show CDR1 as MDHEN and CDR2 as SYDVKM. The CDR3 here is CASSLGDTRYNSPLHF. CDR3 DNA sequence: TGTGCCAGCAGTTTAGGAGACACAAGATATAATTCACCCCTCCACTTT.

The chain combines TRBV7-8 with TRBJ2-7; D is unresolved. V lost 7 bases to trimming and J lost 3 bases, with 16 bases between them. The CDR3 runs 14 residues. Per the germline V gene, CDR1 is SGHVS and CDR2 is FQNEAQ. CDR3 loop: CASTPRGYLYEQYF. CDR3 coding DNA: TGTGCCAGCACCCCGAGAGGTTACCTCTACGAGCAGTACTTC. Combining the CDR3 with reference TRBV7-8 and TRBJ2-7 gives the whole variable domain GAGVSQSPRYKVAKRGQDVALRCDPISGHVSLFWYQQALGQGPEFLTYFQNEAQLDKSGLPSDRFFAERPEGSVSTLKIQRTQQEDSAVYLCASTPRGYLYEQYFGPGTRLTVT.

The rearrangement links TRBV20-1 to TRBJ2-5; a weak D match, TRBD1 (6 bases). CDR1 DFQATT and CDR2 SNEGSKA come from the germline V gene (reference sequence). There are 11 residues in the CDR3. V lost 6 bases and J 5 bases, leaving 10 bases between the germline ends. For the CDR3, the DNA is TGCAGTGCCAAGAGGGGGGAGACCCAGTACTTC. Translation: CSAKRGETQYF.

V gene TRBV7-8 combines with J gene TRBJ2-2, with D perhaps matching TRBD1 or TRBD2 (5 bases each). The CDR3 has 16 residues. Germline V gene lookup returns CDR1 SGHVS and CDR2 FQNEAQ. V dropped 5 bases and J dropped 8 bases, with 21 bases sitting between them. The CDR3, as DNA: TGTGCCAGCAGCGCAATGGGGGTCGGGTCTTTTGGGGAGCTGTTTTTT. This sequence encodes CASSAMGVGSFGELFF.

This CDR3 is CASSSKRGISGANVLTF. CDR3 nucleotide sequence: TGTGCCAGCAGCTCCAAGCGGGGTATCTCTGGGGCCAACGTCCTGACTTTC. The V call is TRBV9, the J call TRBJ2-6; 7 positions match TRBD2. Looked up from germline, CDR1 is SGDLS and CDR2 is YYNGEE. Trimming removed 4 bases from V and 0 bases from J; junction bases left unmatched: 7. The CDR3 consists of 17 residues.

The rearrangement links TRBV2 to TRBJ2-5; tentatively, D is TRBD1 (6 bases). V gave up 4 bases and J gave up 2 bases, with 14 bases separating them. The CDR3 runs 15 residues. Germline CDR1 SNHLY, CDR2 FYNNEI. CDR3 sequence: CASSATGTQQETQYF. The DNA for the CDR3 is TGTGCCAGCAGTGCTACTGGGACACAGCAAGAGACCCAGTACTTC.

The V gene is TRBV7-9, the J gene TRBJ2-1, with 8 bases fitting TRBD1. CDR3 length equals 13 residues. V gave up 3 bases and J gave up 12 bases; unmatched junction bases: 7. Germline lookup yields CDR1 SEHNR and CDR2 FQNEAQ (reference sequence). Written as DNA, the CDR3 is TGTGCCAGCAGCTTTCTGGACAGGGCCCTGCAGTTCTTC. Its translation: CASSFLDRALQFF. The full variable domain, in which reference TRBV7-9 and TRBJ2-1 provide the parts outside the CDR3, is DTGVSQNPRHKITKRGQNVTFRCDPISEHNRLYWYRQTLGQGPEFLTYFQNEAQLEKSRLLSDRFSAERPKGSFSTLEIQRTEQGDSAMYLCASSFLDRALQFFGPGTRLTVL.

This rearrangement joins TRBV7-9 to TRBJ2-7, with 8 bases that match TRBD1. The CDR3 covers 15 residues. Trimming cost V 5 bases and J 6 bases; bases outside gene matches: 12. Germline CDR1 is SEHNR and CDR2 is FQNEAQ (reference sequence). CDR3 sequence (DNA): TGTGCCAGCAGCCCACTGGACAGGGTTGGTCTCGAGCAGTACTTC. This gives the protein CASSPLDRVGLEQYF. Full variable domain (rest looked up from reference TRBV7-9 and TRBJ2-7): DTGVSQNPRHKITKRGQNVTFRCDPISEHNRLYWYRQTLGQGPEFLTYFQNEAQLEKSRLLSDRFSAERPKGSFSTLEIQRTEQGDSAMYLCASSPLDRVGLEQYFGPGTRLTVT.